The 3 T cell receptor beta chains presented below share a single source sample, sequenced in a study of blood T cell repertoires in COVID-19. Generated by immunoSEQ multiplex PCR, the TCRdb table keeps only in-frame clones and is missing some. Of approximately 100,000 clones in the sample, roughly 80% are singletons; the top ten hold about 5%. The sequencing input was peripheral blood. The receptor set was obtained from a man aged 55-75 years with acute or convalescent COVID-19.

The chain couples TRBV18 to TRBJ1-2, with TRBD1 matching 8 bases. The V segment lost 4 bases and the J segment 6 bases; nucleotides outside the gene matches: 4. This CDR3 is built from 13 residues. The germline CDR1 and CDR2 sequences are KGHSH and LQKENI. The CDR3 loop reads CASSRLDRDGYTF. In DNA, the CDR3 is TGTGCCAGCTCACGTCTGGACAGGGATGGCTACACCTTC.

The CDR3 region has the DNA TGTGCCAGCAGCGGCCGACAGGGCCCGGGCACTGAAGCTTTCTTT. It encodes CASSGRQGPGTEAFF. The chain combines TRBV7-3 with TRBJ1-1; 7 nucleotides match TRBD1. J was trimmed by 4 bases and V by 5 bases; bases with no gene match: 10. CDR1 is SGHTA and CDR2 is FQGTGA in the germline V gene. This CDR3 region has 15 residues.

The CDR3 region has the DNA TGTGCCAGCAGCCATTTCGCAGATACGCAGTATTTT. Translating gives CASSHFADTQYF. This sequence joins TRBV3-1 (or the pseudogene TRBV3-2) and TRBJ2-3; the D is unclear. The length of the CDR3 is 12 residues. The V gene's germline CDR1 is LGHDT and CDR2 YNNKEL (reference sequence). V was pared by 3 bases and J by 4 bases, with 5 bases between.